Detailed here is one TCR beta chain. Its cognate antigen is unknown. Reverse transcription of 0.5 to 1 ug RNA was carried out with random hexamers. TCRdb reprocessed the immunoSEQ multiplex PCR reads with MiXCR, giving one entry per CDR3 protein. The profile shows 75,000 to 80,000 distinct CDR3 sequences, approximately 95% of them singletons. This specimen belongs to a study of CD8 T cells in Susac syndrome. Findings and caveats of the study: The number of individuals included in the study's TCR sequencing and HLA analysis was acknowledged as relatively small.

The CDR3 is made up of 14 amino acids. CDR1 and CDR2 (germline): SGDLS, YYNGEE. Trimming shortened V by 2 bases and J by 8 bases, and 14 bases separated the two germline ends. This TCR was sampled from a human donor with Susac syndrome. The chain uses TRBV9 and TRBJ2-1; D is undetermined. Sequenced material: CD8+ T cells from PBMCs. CDR3 amino acids: CASSVQSGRHEQFF. The CDR3 nucleotides are TGTGCCAGCAGCGTCCAATCCGGCCGCCATGAGCAGTTCTTC.